This is a list of T cell receptor beta chains from one sample in a study of T cells in localized non-small cell lung cancer. Some clones are missing from TCRdb's copy, which holds only in-frame ones; the method was immunoSEQ multiplex PCR. This table has about 21,000 clones, approximately 90% appearing once. Material: PBMCs, obtained before any cancer treatment. The origin of the receptors is a man aged 35 to 70 with stage II squamous cell lung carcinoma. CDR3s include the opening cysteine and the closing phenylalanine or tryptophan. D genes are given only for firm matches. Expanded clones are given a class, and other clones once, few, many or no size at all.

CDR3 protein	CDR3 DNA	D gene	V gene	J gene	clone size
CASSPRTGWGTEAFF	TGTGCCAGCAGTCCACGGACGGGCTGGGGGACTGAAGCTTTCTTT	-	TRBV6-6	TRBJ1-1	-
CASSLGGQAHNTIYF	TGTGCCAGCAGCTTAGGGGGACAGGCTCACAACACCATATATTTT	TRBD1	TRBV13	TRBJ1-3	-
CASSLLGSSYNEQFF	TGTGCCAGCAGTTTATTAGGGAGCTCCTACAATGAGCAGTTCTTC	-	TRBV27	TRBJ2-1	-
CASSPTTNTGGLFF	TGTGCCAGCTCACCAACGACGAACACCGGGGGGCTGTTTTTT	-	TRBV18	TRBJ2-2	-
CASSESRGNTEAFF	TGCGCCAGCAGTGAGTCCCGGGGGAACACTGAAGCTTTCTTT	-	TRBV10-2	TRBJ1-1	-
CASNKKSTPLFYNEQFF	TGTGCCAGCAATAAGAAGAGCACACCCCTATTTTACAATGAGCAGTTCTTC	-	TRBV28	TRBJ2-1	few
CASSLVLGGRETQYF	TGTGCCAGCAGCTTAGTTTTGGGAGGTCGGGAGACCCAGTACTTC	-	TRBV11-2	TRBJ2-5	-
CATSNLRNEKLFF	TGTGCCACCAGCAACCTGAGAAATGAAAAACTGTTTTTT	-	TRBV15	TRBJ1-4	-
CASSLGLPSGYTF	TGTGCCAGCAGCCTGGGTCTCCCCAGTGGCTACACCTTC	-	TRBV5-5	TRBJ1-2	once
CASSVDQGHGYGYTF	TGTGCCAGCAGCGTAGACCAGGGGCATGGCTATGGCTACACCTTC	-	TRBV9	TRBJ1-2	-
CASTRYLQETQYF	TGTGCCAGTACCCGATACCTACAAGAGACCCAGTACTTC	-	TRBV7-2	TRBJ2-5	-
CASSRTSGPTDTQYF	TGTGCCAGCAGCCGAACTAGCGGCCCCACAGATACGCAGTATTTT	TRBD2	TRBV7-3	TRBJ2-3	-
CASSYEGNEQFF	TGTGCCAGCAGTTACGAGGGGAATGAGCAGTTCTTC	-	TRBV6-5	TRBJ2-1	-
CASSFTGGAGNTIYF	TGTGCCAGCAGCTTTACAGGGGGGGCTGGAAACACCATATATTTT	TRBD1	TRBV7-2	TRBJ1-3	-
CASSLDEEKLFF	TGCGCCAGCAGCTTGGACGAGGAAAAACTGTTTTTT	-	TRBV5-1	TRBJ1-4	-
CASSLAPPDRLTPYEQYF	TGTGCCAGCAGCTTAGCCCCTCCGGACAGGCTCACTCCCTACGAGCAGTACTTC	TRBD1	TRBV7-2	TRBJ2-7	-
CASSFVRSGANVLTF	TGTGCCAGCAGTTTCGTCCGGTCTGGGGCCAACGTCCTGACTTTC	-	TRBV6-1	TRBJ2-6	-
CASSPGVGFVKETQYF	TGTGCCAGCAGCCCTGGAGTCGGGTTTGTAAAGGAGACCCAGTACTTC	-	TRBV7-8	TRBJ2-5	-
CASKGGAKYSTNYGYTF	TGTGCCAGTAAAGGGGGGGCAAAATACTCTACTAACTATGGCTACACCTTC	-	TRBV19	TRBJ1-2	-
CASSGYTF	TGCGCCAGCAGTGGCTACACCTTC	-	TRBV10-1	TRBJ1-2	-
CASSESSETQYF	TGCGCCAGCAGTGAGTCGTCTGAGACCCAGTACTTC	-	TRBV10-2	TRBJ2-5	-
CASSLGPLPGELFF	TGTGCCAGCTCACTGGGGCCCCTTCCAGGGGAGCTGTTTTTT	-	TRBV18	TRBJ2-2	-
CASSLSGTTNTEAFF	TGTGCCAGCAGCCTCTCCGGGACAACGAACACTGAAGCTTTCTTT	-	TRBV7-2	TRBJ1-1	-
CASSGTGTSEETQYF	TGTGCCAGCAGCGGTACCGGGACTAGCGAAGAGACCCAGTACTTC	TRBD2	TRBV5-8	TRBJ2-5	-
CASSLSGGENYGYTF	TGTGCCAGCAGCTTAAGCGGGGGCGAAAACTATGGCTACACCTTC	-	TRBV7-2	TRBJ1-2	once
CASSPTSGGTDTQYF	TGCGCCAGCAGCCCCACTAGCGGGGGAACAGATACGCAGTATTTT	TRBD2	TRBV5-1	TRBJ2-3	-
CASSLAGGKTEAFF	TGCGCCAGCAGCTTGGCCGGGGGAAAAACTGAAGCTTTCTTT	-	TRBV5-1	TRBJ1-1	-
CASRPLRDRSSYEQYF	TGTGCCAGCAGGCCCCTCCGGGACAGGAGCTCCTACGAGCAGTACTTC	TRBD1	TRBV2	TRBJ2-7	-
CAWSAYGGGGNQPQHF	TGTGCCTGGAGTGCTTACGGGGGGGGAGGCAATCAGCCCCAGCATTTT	-	TRBV30	TRBJ1-5	-
CASSYSTGHQSYEQYF	TGTGCCAGCAGTTACTCGACCGGACACCAATCCTACGAGCAGTACTTC	-	TRBV6-5	TRBJ2-7	-
CASSVTGLGYEQYF	TGTGCCAGCAGTGTCACAGGGCTGGGGTACGAGCAGTACTTC	-	TRBV2	TRBJ2-7	-
CSVETTRTYEQYF	TGCAGCGTTGAAACAACTCGGACCTACGAGCAGTACTTC	-	TRBV29-1	TRBJ2-7	-
CASSAARGRTDTQYF	TGTGCCAGCAGCGCCGCCAGGGGGCGTACAGATACGCAGTATTTT	TRBD1	TRBV7-3	TRBJ2-3	-
CASSLLTQGAGGYTF	TGTGCCAGCAGTTTATTGACGCAGGGGGCCGGAGGCTACACCTTC	TRBD1	TRBV28	TRBJ1-2	-
CASSLSSGETQYF	TGTGCCAGCAGTTTGTCTAGCGGTGAGACCCAGTACTTC	TRBD2	TRBV28	TRBJ2-5	once
CASSLSGGGPKNIQYF	TGTGCCAGCAGCTTATCCGGCGGGGGGCCCAAAAACATTCAGTACTTC	TRBD2	TRBV5-4	TRBJ2-4	once
CASSRPGGAHTGELFF	TGTGCCAGCAGCCGCCCGGGGGGGGCCCACACCGGGGAGCTGTTTTTT	TRBD2	TRBV14	TRBJ2-2	-
CAWSQSGDQPQHF	TGTGCCTGGAGTCAGAGTGGTGATCAGCCCCAGCATTTT	-	TRBV30	TRBJ1-5	-
CASSESWPTSGNTIYF	TGTGCCAGCAGTGAATCGTGGCCAACCTCTGGAAACACCATATATTTT	-	TRBV6-1	TRBJ1-3	-
CASSEWSQSNQPQHF	TGTGCCAGCAGTGAATGGAGTCAGAGCAATCAGCCCCAGCATTTT	-	TRBV2	TRBJ1-5	-
CASSLVGRGTQYSPLHF	TGTGCCAGCAGCTTAGTCGGAAGGGGGACACAATATTCACCCCTCCACTTT	-	TRBV7-2	TRBJ1-6	-
CASSPQQGDTEAFF	TGTGCCAGCAGCCCGCAACAGGGGGACACTGAAGCTTTCTTT	TRBD1	TRBV7-9	TRBJ1-1	-